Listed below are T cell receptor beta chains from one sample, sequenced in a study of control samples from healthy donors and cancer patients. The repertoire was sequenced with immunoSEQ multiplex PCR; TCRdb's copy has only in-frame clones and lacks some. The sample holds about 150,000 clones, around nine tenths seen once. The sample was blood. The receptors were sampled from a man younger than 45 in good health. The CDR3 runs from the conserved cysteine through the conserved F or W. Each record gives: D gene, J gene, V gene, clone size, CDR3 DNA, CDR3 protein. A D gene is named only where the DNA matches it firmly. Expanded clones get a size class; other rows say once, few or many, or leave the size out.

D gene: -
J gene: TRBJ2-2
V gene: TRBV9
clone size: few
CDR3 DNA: TGTGCCAGCAGCCCCCACAAGGGGGTAGGCACCGGGGAGCTGTTTTTT
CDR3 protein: CASSPHKGVGTGELFF

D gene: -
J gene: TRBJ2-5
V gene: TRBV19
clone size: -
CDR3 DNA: TGTGCCAGTAGTATGGTCTGGGGGAGCGGCCAAGAGACCCAGTACTTC
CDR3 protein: CASSMVWGSGQETQYF

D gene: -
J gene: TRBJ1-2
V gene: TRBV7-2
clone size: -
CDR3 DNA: TGTGCCAGCAGCTTATGGCCTACTAACTATGGCTACACCTTC
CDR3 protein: CASSLWPTNYGYTF

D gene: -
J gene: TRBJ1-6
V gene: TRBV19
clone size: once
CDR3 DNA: TGTGCCAGTAGTCAGCGGGATTCACCCCTCCACTTT
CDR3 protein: CASSQRDSPLHF

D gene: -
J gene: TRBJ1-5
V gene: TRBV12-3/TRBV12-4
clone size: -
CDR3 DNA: TGTGCCAGCAGCCTATTCAATCAGCCCCAGCATTTT
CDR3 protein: CASSLFNQPQHF

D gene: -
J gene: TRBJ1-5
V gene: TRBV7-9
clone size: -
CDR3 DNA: TGTGCCAGCAGCTTAGGGGAATTTCAGCCCCAGCATTTT
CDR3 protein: CASSLGEFQPQHF

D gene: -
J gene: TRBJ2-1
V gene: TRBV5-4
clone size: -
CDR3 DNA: TGTGCCAGCAGCTTGGTATCGGGACAAAATGAGCAGTTCTTC
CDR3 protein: CASSLVSGQNEQFF

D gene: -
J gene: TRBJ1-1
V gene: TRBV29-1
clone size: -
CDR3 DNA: TGCAGCGTTTTGCCCCTCGGGAACACTGAAGCTTTCTTT
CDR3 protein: CSVLPLGNTEAFF

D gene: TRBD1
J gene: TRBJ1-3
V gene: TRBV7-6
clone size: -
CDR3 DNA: TGTGCCAGCAGCTCCTGGAACAGGGGGCCCGGATCTGGAAACACCATATATTTT
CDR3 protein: CASSSWNRGPGSGNTIYF

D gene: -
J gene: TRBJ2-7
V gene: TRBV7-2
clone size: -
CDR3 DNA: TGTGCCAGCAGCTTAGTTCGGGTATTAAACTACGAGCAGTACTTC
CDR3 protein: CASSLVRVLNYEQYF

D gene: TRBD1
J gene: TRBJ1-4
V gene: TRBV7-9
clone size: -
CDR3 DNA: TGTGCCAGCAGCCCAGACAGGGAAATATATGAAAAACTGTTTTTT
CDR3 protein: CASSPDREIYEKLFF

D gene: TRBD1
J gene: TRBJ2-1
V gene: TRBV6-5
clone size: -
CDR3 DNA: TGTGCCAGCACCGAAGGGCCAGGGGGTTATAATGAGCAGTTCTTC
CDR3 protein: CASTEGPGGYNEQFF

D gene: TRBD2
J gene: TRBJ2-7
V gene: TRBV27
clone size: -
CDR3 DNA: TGTGCCAGCAGTTCCAAAGCGGGAGTCTCCTACGAGCAGTACTTC
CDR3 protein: CASSSKAGVSYEQYF

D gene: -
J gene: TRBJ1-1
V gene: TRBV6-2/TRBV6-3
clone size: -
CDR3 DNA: TGTGCCAGCAGTTACAATCCTTTTTTCGGGGACCTAAGAAACACTGAAGCTTTCTTT
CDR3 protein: CASSYNPFFGDLRNTEAFF

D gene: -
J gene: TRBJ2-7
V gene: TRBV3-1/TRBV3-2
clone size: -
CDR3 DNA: TGTGCCAGCAGCCCGGGGGCTGGCGAGCAGTACTTC
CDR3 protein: CASSPGAGEQYF

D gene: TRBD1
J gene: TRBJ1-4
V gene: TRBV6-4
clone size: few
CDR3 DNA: TGTGCCAGCAGTGAAGGACAGGGCGGGGAAAAACTGTTTTTT
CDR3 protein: CASSEGQGGEKLFF

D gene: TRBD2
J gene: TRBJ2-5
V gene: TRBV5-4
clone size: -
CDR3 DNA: TGTGCCAGCAGTGGACTAGCGGGGGGGGAGACCCAGTACTTC
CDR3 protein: CASSGLAGGETQYF

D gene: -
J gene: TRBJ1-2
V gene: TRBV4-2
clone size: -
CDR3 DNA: TGTGCCAGCAGCCAAGATTTGGCCAACTCTAACTATGGCTACACCTTC
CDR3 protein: CASSQDLANSNYGYTF

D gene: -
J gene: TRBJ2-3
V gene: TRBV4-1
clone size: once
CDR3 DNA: TGCGCCAGCAGCCAAGTATTGCGTGGGGATACGCAGTATTTT
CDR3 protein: CASSQVLRGDTQYF

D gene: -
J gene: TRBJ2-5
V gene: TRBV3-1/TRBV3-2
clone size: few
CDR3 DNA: TGTGCCAGCAGCCAAGGCGGAAACCGGGGGGAGACCCAGTACTTC
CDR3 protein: CASSQGGNRGETQYF

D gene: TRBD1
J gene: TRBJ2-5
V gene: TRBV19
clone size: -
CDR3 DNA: TGTGCCAGTACCTCGGGACAGCCTCAAGAGACCCAGTACTTC
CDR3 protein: CASTSGQPQETQYF

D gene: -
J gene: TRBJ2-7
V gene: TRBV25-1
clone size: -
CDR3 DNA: TGTGCCAGCACCCCTCCGTCGCGGAGCGAGCAGTACTTC
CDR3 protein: CASTPPSRSEQYF

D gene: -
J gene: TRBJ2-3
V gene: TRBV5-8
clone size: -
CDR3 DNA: TGTGCCAGCAGCTTCAGGGAGACAAGGGTTGAAGATACGCAGTATTTT
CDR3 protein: CASSFRETRVEDTQYF

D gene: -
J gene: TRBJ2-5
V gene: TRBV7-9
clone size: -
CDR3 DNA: TGTGCCAGCAGACCTCAGCTACAAGAGACCCAGTACTTC
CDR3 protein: CASRPQLQETQYF

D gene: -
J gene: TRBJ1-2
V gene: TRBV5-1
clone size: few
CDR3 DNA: TGCGCCAGTTCGGGACAACAAAATGGCTACACCTTC
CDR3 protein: CASSGQQNGYTF

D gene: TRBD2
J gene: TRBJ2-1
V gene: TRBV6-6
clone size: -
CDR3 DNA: TGTGCCAGCAGTTACTCTCTGAGAAGCGGGAACCTAGAGCAGTTCTTC
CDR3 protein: CASSYSLRSGNLEQFF

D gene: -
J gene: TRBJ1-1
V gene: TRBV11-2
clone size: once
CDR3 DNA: TGTGCCAGCAGCTTAGATCGGGACACTGAAGCTTTCTTT
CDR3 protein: CASSLDRDTEAFF

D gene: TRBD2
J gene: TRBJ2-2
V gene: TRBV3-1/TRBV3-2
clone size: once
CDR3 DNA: TGTGCCAGCAGCACCGGACTAGCGGGGGCCGGGGGGGAGCTGTTTTTT
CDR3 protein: CASSTGLAGAGGELFF

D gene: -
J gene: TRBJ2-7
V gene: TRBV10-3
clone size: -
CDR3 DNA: TGTGCCATCAGTGACCAGTACGAGCAGTACTTC
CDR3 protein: CAISDQYEQYF

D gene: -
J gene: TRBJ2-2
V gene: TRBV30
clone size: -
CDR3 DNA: TGTGCCTGGAACCCTACCGGGACCACCGGGGAGCTGTTTTTT
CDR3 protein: CAWNPTGTTGELFF

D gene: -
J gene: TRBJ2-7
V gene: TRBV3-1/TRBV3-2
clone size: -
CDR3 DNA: TGTGCCAGCAGCCCCCTCCGGGGTGCATACGAGCAGTACTTC
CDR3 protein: CASSPLRGAYEQYF

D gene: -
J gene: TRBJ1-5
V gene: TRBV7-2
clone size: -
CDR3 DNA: TGTGCCAGCAGCTTAGACCGGGGGAATCAGCCCCAGCATTTT
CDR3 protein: CASSLDRGNQPQHF

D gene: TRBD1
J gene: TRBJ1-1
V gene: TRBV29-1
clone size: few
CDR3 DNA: TGCAGCGCATTACACAGGGGGAACACTGAAGCTTTCTTT
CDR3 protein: CSALHRGNTEAFF

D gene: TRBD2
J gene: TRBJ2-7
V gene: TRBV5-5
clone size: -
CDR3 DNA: TGTGCCAGCAGTTGGACTAGCGGATACTCCTACGAGCAGTACTTC
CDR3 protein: CASSWTSGYSYEQYF

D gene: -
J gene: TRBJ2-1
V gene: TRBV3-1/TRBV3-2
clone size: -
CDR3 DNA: TGTGCCAGCAGCCAAGACGGGGACGTCGGTGAGCAGTTCTTC
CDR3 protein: CASSQDGDVGEQFF

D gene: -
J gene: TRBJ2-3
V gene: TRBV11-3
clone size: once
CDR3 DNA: TGTGCCAGCAGCTTGGAAACAGATACGCAGTATTTT
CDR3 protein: CASSLETDTQYF

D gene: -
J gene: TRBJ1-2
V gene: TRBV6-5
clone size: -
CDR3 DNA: TGTGCCAGCAGTTACTCTGAGGGGTCCGCCGGAGGCTACACCTTC
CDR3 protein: CASSYSEGSAGGYTF

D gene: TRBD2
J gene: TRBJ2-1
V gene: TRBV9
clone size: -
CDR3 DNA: TGTGCCAGTTCTACTAGCGGGAGACGAAATGAGCAGTTCTTC
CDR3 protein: CASSTSGRRNEQFF

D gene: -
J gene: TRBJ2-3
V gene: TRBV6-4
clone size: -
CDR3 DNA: TGTGCCAGCAGTGACGGAGTAGCGGACACAGATACGCAGTATTTT
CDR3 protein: CASSDGVADTDTQYF

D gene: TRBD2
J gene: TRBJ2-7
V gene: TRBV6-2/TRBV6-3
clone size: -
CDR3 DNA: TGTGCCAGCAGTTACCGGAAAACGGGACTAGAAAAGATCTACGAGCAGTACTTC
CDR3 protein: CASSYRKTGLEKIYEQYF